One sample yielded the 30 T cell receptor beta chains listed below, sequenced in a study of CD8 T cells in Susac syndrome. Reverse transcription of roughly 0.45 to 1 ug RNA was carried out with random hexamers. MiXCR, run by TCRdb on the immunoSEQ multiplex PCR reads, gives a single entry per CDR3 protein. This sample has about 57,000 distinct CDR3 sequences, with 93% found just once. Input material: CD8+ T cells from PBMCs. The receptors here all came from a human donor with multiple sclerosis.

J is TRBJ2-1 and V is TRBV28; D is unresolved. This CDR3 is built from 12 residues. Trimming took off 8 bases at V and 0 bases at J, with 5 bases between the two ends. Germline loops: CDR1 MDHEN, CDR2 SYDVKM. Here the CDR3 DNA reads TGTGCCAGCGAAAGCTCCTACAATGAGCAGTTCTTC. Its translation: CASESSYNEQFF.

This chain links TRBV6-6 with TRBJ2-3; unclear D gene. The CDR3 covers 16 residues. Trimming took off 6 bases at V and 0 bases at J, with 16 bases between the two ends. Germline assignment: CDR1 MNHNY and CDR2 SVGAGI (reference sequence). For the CDR3, the DNA is TGTGCCAGCAGCGCTATGCGAAGGTCTAGCACAGATACGCAGTATTTT. Translation gives CASSAMRRSSTDTQYF.

This chain uses TRBV7-9 with TRBJ2-3; D not resolved. Trimming took off 2 bases at V and 6 bases at J, with 6 bases between the two ends. The CDR3 loop spans 12 amino acids. Germline loops: CDR1 SEHNR, CDR2 FQNEAQ (reference sequence). CDR3 nucleotide sequence: TGTGCCAGCAGCTTACCTGGGGATACGCAGTATTTT. Translating it yields CASSLPGDTQYF.

The chain carries TRBV7-9 and TRBJ2-7; the D gene could be TRBD1 or TRBD2 (5 bases each). Trimming left V 5 bases short and J 2 bases short, with 13 bases between. This CDR3 contains 14 residues. Germline V lookup: CDR1 SEHNR, CDR2 FQNEAQ (reference sequence). CDR3 loop: CASSLGPLPYEQYF. CDR3 DNA: TGTGCCAGCAGCCTGGGACCACTGCCCTACGAGCAGTACTTC.

The CDR3 coding sequence is TGCGCCAGCAGCCAAGATAGGGGGACTCGAACAACAGATACGCAGTATTTT. Translated: CASSQDRGTRTTDTQYF. V usage is TRBV4-3 and J usage is TRBJ2-3; either TRBD1 or TRBD2 may fit D (6 bases each). Per the germline V gene, CDR1 is LGHNA and CDR2 is YSLEER. The CDR3 contains 17 residues. The V gene lost 0 bases and the J gene lost 3 bases, with 16 bases spanning the gap.

This chain links TRBV6-4 with TRBJ2-3; D unresolved. Trimming stripped 5 bases from V and 2 bases from J, with 8 bases between. Germline V CDR1 and CDR2: MRHNA, SNTAGT. This CDR3 contains 13 residues. CDR3 coding DNA: TGTGCCAGCAGTTTGGGTCCCACAGATACGCAGTATTTT. Translating it yields CASSLGPTDTQYF.

CDR3 nucleotide sequence: TGTGCCAGCAGCTTGGGGCGGGGGGAGGCCAGCAATCAGCCCCAGCATTTT. Protein sequence: CASSLGRGEASNQPQHF. This sequence joins TRBV13 and TRBJ1-5; possible D gene TRBD1, 5 bases. Germline assignment: CDR1 PRHDT and CDR2 FYEKMQ (reference sequence). CDR3 length equals 17 residues. V was trimmed by 3 bases and J by 1 base, leaving 16 bases between them.

The chain is built from TRBV20-1 and TRBJ2-7; 9 bases match TRBD1. Germline CDR1 DFQATT, CDR2 SNEGSKA (reference sequence). The length of the CDR3 is 13 residues. With V trimmed by 6 bases and J by 5 bases, 8 bases remained unmatched. The CDR3 sequence: CSAEPGQGNEQYF. The CDR3, as DNA: TGCAGTGCAGAGCCAGGACAGGGGAACGAGCAGTACTTC.

The gene calls are TRBV15 and TRBJ1-5, with D hard to call. V lost 1 base to trimming and J lost 7 bases, with 11 bases between them. CDR1 and CDR2 (germline): LNHNV, YYDKDF (reference sequence). This CDR3 is built from 14 residues. The CDR3 reads CATSRASRSQPQHF. In DNA form, the CDR3 reads TGTGCCACCAGCAGAGCTAGTCGGAGCCAGCCCCAGCATTTT.

The chain uses TRBV9 and TRBJ2-7; D possibly uses TRBD1 or TRBD2 (6 bases each). Per the germline V gene, CDR1 is SGDLS and CDR2 is YYNGEE. The V end was cut by 0 bases, the J end by 7 bases, with 17 bases between. The CDR3 spans 15 residues. The DNA for the CDR3 is TGTGCCAGCAGCGTAGGCGGGACAACCCCTTGGGAGCAGTACTTC. Translating it yields CASSVGGTTPWEQYF. Filled out from reference TRBV9 and TRBJ2-7, the complete variable domain reads DSGVTQTPKHLITATGQRVTLRCSPRSGDLSVYWYQQSLDQGLQFLIQYYNGEERAKGNILERFSAQQFPDLHSELNLSSLELGDSALYFCASSVGGTTPWEQYFGPGTRLTVT.

The chain uses TRBV6-5 and TRBJ1-1; 9 bases line up with TRBD1. Per the germline V gene, CDR1 is MNHEY and CDR2 is SVGAGI. This CDR3 has 15 amino acids. Unmatched junction bases numbered 11, after V lost 6 bases and J lost 6 bases. The CDR3 DNA reads TGTGCCAGCAGGCTTTCGGGACAGGGTGGCGCTGAAGCTTTCTTT. Amino acids: CASRLSGQGGAEAFF.

CDR3: CASSFPGQGYNEQFF. The DNA of the CDR3 is TGTGCCAGCAGTTTTCCAGGGCAGGGTTACAATGAGCAGTTCTTC. The chain recombines TRBV12-3 or TRBV12-4 with TRBJ2-1, with D tentatively TRBD1 (5 bases). This CDR3 contains 15 residues. Trimming removed 3 bases from V and 4 bases from J, with 13 bases in between.

V usage is TRBV9 and J usage is TRBJ2-1, with D perhaps TRBD1 or TRBD2 (5 bases each). The ends were cut back, 1 base at V and 8 bases at J, with 13 bases in the middle. This CDR3 region has 14 residues. Germline V CDR1 and CDR2: SGDLS, YYNGEE. The DNA of the CDR3 is TGTGCCAGCAGCGTAAGGGACGCCGCGTATGAGCAGTTCTTC. The encoded protein is CASSVRDAAYEQFF.

The chain uses TRBV12-3 or TRBV12-4 and TRBJ2-3; D is uncertain. The CDR3 extends over 14 amino acids. V lost 1 base, J lost 1 base, and 6 bases lay in between. As DNA, the CDR3 is TGTGCCAGCAGTTTAGGAGCGCGCACAGATACGCAGTATTTT. Translation gives CASSLGARTDTQYF.

The chain joins TRBV7-2 to TRBJ2-7, with D possibly being TRBD1 (5 bases). Germline assignment: CDR1 SGHTA and CDR2 FQGNSA. V was cut by 1 base and J by 5 bases, with 9 bases left in between. The CDR3 loop spans 13 amino acids. The CDR3 DNA reads TGTGCCAGCAGCTTAGGGATGGGGCACGAGCAGTACTTC. The encoded protein is CASSLGMGHEQYF.

This chain uses TRBV24-1 with TRBJ2-2, with D perhaps matching TRBD1 (6 bases). This CDR3 region has 14 residues. V was cut by 8 bases and J by 3 bases, with 12 bases left in between. CDR1 KGHDR and CDR2 SFDVKD come from the germline V gene. This chain's CDR3 is CATKDSPDTGELFF. Here the CDR3 DNA reads TGTGCCACCAAGGACAGCCCGGACACCGGGGAGCTGTTTTTT.

This sequence joins TRBV7-3 and TRBJ2-3, with D possibly matching TRBD2 (7 bases). Germline CDR1 is SGHTA and CDR2 is FQGTGA. V was cut by 4 bases and J by 3 bases, with 14 bases left in between. This CDR3 region has 15 residues. CDR3 DNA sequence: TGTGCCAGCAGCTCAAGAGGGGGGGCGACAGATACGCAGTATTTT. It translates to CASSSRGGATDTQYF.

The chain couples TRBV29-1 to TRBJ2-1; D is unclear. V was trimmed by 4 bases and J by 5 bases, leaving 18 bases between them. Germline loops: CDR1 SQVTM, CDR2 ANQGSEA. The CDR3 sequence is 15 residues long. The CDR3, as DNA: TGCAGCGTTGGCTTGCCCTTAAGGATCCACAATGAGCAGTTCTTC. Translated, it gives CSVGLPLRIHNEQFF.

This chain joins TRBV7-9 and TRBJ1-2; perhaps TRBD1 as D (5 bases). Germline V gene data show CDR1 as SEHNR and CDR2 as FQNEAQ (reference sequence). This CDR3 spans 16 amino acids. Trimming shortened V by 5 bases and J by 5 bases, and 21 bases separated the two germline ends. CDR3 sequence: CASSAYLRSGAYGYTF. In DNA form, the CDR3 reads TGTGCCAGCAGCGCCTACCTTCGGAGCGGGGCTTATGGCTACACCTTC.

The chain joins TRBV12-3 or TRBV12-4 to TRBJ2-1; no clear D gene. Trimming pared 3 bases from V and 2 bases from J, leaving 8 bases between. This CDR3 comprises 14 residues. Here the CDR3 DNA reads TGTGCCAGCAGTTTCGGGTTCCCCTACAATGAGCAGTTCTTC. Protein: CASSFGFPYNEQFF.

The V call is TRBV25-1, the J call TRBJ1-6, with 7 bases lining up with TRBD1. With V trimmed by 6 bases and J by 9 bases, 8 bases remained unmatched. The germline V gene has CDR1 MGHDK and CDR2 SYGVNS. The length of the CDR3 is 14 residues. The CDR3 nucleotides read TGTGCCAGCAGCAGAACGGGACAGCCTTCACCCCTCCACTTT. It translates to CASSRTGQPSPLHF.

The chain carries TRBV4-1 and TRBJ2-4; 7 bases map to TRBD2. There are 13 residues in the CDR3. Germline V CDR1 and CDR2: MGHRA, YSYEKL. Trimming removed 1 base from V and 8 bases from J; junction bases left unmatched: 2. In DNA form, the CDR3 reads TGCGCCAGCAGCCAAGTGGGGGGGGACATTCAGTACTTC. Residues: CASSQVGGDIQYF.

This rearrangement joins TRBV15 to TRBJ2-5; a weak D match, TRBD2 (5 bases). CDR1 and CDR2 from the germline V gene are LNHNV and YYDKDF (reference sequence). The CDR3 has 19 amino acids. Between the trimmed V and J ends, which lost 0 bases and 7 bases, there was a span of 27 bases. CDR3 bases: TGTGCCACCAGCAGAGATATGCCCCCAATCATGGGGAGCTACGGGACCCAGTACTTC. As protein: CATSRDMPPIMGSYGTQYF.

CDR3 residues: CASSWGLAGEQYF. The CDR3 DNA reads TGTGCCAGTAGTTGGGGGCTAGCGGGCGAGCAGTACTTC. The chain has TRBV19 and TRBJ2-7, with 8 bases that match TRBD2. J was trimmed by 6 bases and V by 5 bases; bases with no gene match: 6. Per the germline V gene, CDR1 is LNHDA and CDR2 is SQIVND (reference sequence). The CDR3 length is 13 residues.

The chain combines TRBV9 with TRBJ2-3, with D maybe TRBD1 (6 bases). V dropped 3 bases and J dropped 2 bases, with 16 bases sitting between them. CDR1 is SGDLS and CDR2 is YYNGEE in the germline V gene. The CDR3 is made up of 16 amino acids. The CDR3 DNA reads as TGTGCCAGCAGCGGGGGGTTCGGGACACCCACAGATACGCAGTATTTT. Translating gives CASSGGFGTPTDTQYF.

This clonotype was found once. V gene TRBV2 combines with J gene TRBJ2-5; either TRBD1 or TRBD2 may fit D (5 bases each). In germline, CDR1 is SNHLY, CDR2 FYNNEI. V was shortened by 8 bases and J by 9 bases, with 13 bases between the two germline ends. The CDR3 is 11 amino acids. The CDR3 nucleotides read TGTGCCAGCCGGGACCGTCCGGCCCAGTACTTC. Encoded protein: CASRDRPAQYF. The full variable domain, completed using reference TRBV2 and TRBJ2-5, is EPEVTQTPSHQVTQMGQEVILRCVPISNHLYFYWYRQILGQKVEFLVSFYNNEISEKSEIFDDQFSVERPDGSNFTLKIRSTKLEDSAMYFCASRDRPAQYFGPGTRLLVL.

The CDR3 region has the DNA TGTGCCAGCAGCTTGGGCAATCAGCCCCAGCATTTT. It codes for CASSLGNQPQHF. The chain links TRBV7-9 to TRBJ1-5; no definite D call. The CDR3 totals 12 residues. Per the germline V gene, CDR1 is SEHNR and CDR2 is FQNEAQ (reference sequence). The V end was cut by 3 bases, the J end by 2 bases, with 2 bases between.

The chain joins TRBV7-2 to TRBJ1-5; D is unclear. The CDR3 covers 14 residues. Germline values: CDR1 SGHTA, CDR2 FQGNSA. Trimming stripped 2 bases from V and 4 bases from J, with 9 bases between. CDR3 nucleotides: TGTGCCAGCAGCTTATTTGCGGGGAATCAGCCCCAGCATTTT. Residues: CASSLFAGNQPQHF.

The chain links TRBV10-3 to TRBJ2-7; D might be TRBD2 (6 bases). The V gene's germline CDR1 is ENHRY and CDR2 SYGVKD. CDR3 length: 11 amino acids. Between the trimmed V and J ends, which lost 10 bases and 3 bases, there was a span of 10 bases. The CDR3 DNA follows: TGTGCCACCCGACTAGACTACGAGCAGTACTTC. Protein sequence: CATRLDYEQYF.

The rearrangement joins TRBV7-8 to TRBJ1-3; D is possibly TRBD1 (5 bases). CDR1 and CDR2 (germline): SGHVS, FQNEAQ. The V gene lost 5 bases and the J gene lost 3 bases, with 14 bases spanning the gap. The CDR3 extends over 15 amino acids. CDR3 protein: CASSLTQTVGNTIYF. CDR3 in DNA: TGTGCCAGCAGCCTAACCCAGACAGTTGGAAACACCATATATTTT.